Sequencing of this T cell receptor beta chain was carried out in a study of T cell responses to AZD1222 COVID-19 vaccine. Study-wide background: Second-dose timings of about 4 or about 12 weeks were pooled.

V lost 1 base, J lost 4 bases, and 0 bases stayed unmatched. The germline V gene has CDR1 GTSNPN and CDR2 SVGIG (reference sequence). This CDR3 comprises 13 residues. The method was immunoSEQ multiplex PCR; TCRdb's version includes in-frame clones alone and lacks a portion of them. The table lists 100,000 to 140,000 clones, 80% to 90% of them singletons. To note about this clone: What it binds is not known.

Whole-study findings and limits: Donors were largely white British and mainly female; clonal diversity was possibly underestimated. Unmutated variant regions are reportedly the target of nearly half of TCRs that are spike-specific. Compared with day 0, the breadth and depth of the Spike-specific TCR repertoire rose significantly after two doses of AZD1222.

The chain carries TRBV30 and TRBJ2-5; TRBD2 matches 10 bases. The sample consisted of peripheral blood, taken on day 0 of AZD1222 vaccination. This TCR derives from an adult in good health. In nucleotides, the CDR3 is TGTGCCTGGAGTGGGACTAGCGGAGAGACCCAGTACTTC. The encoded protein is CAWSGTSGETQYF.